Listed here are 23 T cell receptor beta chains from one sample, sequenced in a study of blood T cell repertoires in COVID-19 (dated by TCRdb to about 2020). The method behind the library was the immunoSEQ multiplex PCR assay. The source is immuneACCESS, and TCRdb retained only in-frame sequences with V and J called. Part of the clones is not carried over; for the studies checked, unresolved V genes explain less than half of this, and the remainder is unexplained. This sample has tens of thousands of clones in its table, and 85% of those were observed once. The ten biggest clones cover 3.8% of the sample. The sample consisted of peripheral blood. The source of these receptors is a man between 60 and 70 years old with acute or convalescent COVID-19.

In regard to this clone: Other DNA sequences of this sample code for an identical CDR3. The CDR3 nucleotides are TGCGCCAGCAGCTTGGCGGGGAACACCGGGGAGCTGTTTTTT. Protein: CASSLAGNTGELFF. This sequence joins TRBV5-1 and TRBJ2-2; the D is unclear. CDR1 SGHRS and CDR2 YFSETQ come from the germline V gene. The length of the CDR3 is 14 residues. V shed 0 bases and J shed 1 base, with 4 bases lying between them.

The CDR3: CASSQDQQGDTEAFF. As DNA, the CDR3 is TGTGCCAGCAGCCAAGATCAACAGGGTGACACTGAAGCTTTCTTT. The rearrangement links TRBV3-1 (or the pseudogene TRBV3-2) to TRBJ1-1, with a possible D match to TRBD1 (6 bases). The CDR3 runs to 15 residues. Trimming cost V 0 bases and J 3 bases, with 11 bases left between them. Per the germline V gene, CDR1 is LGHDT and CDR2 is YNNKEL (reference sequence).

The rearrangement links TRBV11-2 to TRBJ1-6; 10 positions agree with TRBD1. Trimming removed 5 bases from V and 10 bases from J; junction bases left unmatched: 11. CDR1 is SGHAT, CDR2 FQNNGV, per germline. This CDR3 is built from 16 residues. CDR3 DNA sequence: TGTGCCAGCAGCCCCCTCGGGGGACAGGGGTCCTCACCCCTCCACTTT. This gives the protein CASSPLGGQGSSPLHF.

The rearrangement joins TRBV19 to TRBJ1-2; tentatively, D is TRBD1 (5 bases). Germline-derived CDR1 and CDR2 are LNHDA and SQIVND (reference sequence). The CDR3 sequence is 15 residues long. Deletions cut 1 base from V and 8 bases from J, with 17 bases between. CDR3 sequence: CASSIAWQGLNGYTF. In DNA form, the CDR3 reads TGTGCCAGTAGTATAGCCTGGCAGGGATTAAACGGCTACACCTTC.

This clone was recorded only once. This sequence joins TRBV7-3 and TRBJ2-5; D is perhaps TRBD2 (6 bases). Germline V CDR1 and CDR2: SGHTA, FQGTGA. The CDR3 runs 16 residues. Trimming cost V 0 bases and J 6 bases, with 17 bases left between them. The CDR3 region is CASSLTHGGLGQTQYF. In nucleotides, the CDR3 is TGTGCCAGCAGCTTAACCCACGGGGGACTGGGACAGACCCAGTACTTC.

In its sample, this clone was seen a few times. The chain has TRBV7-9 and TRBJ2-3; tentatively, D is TRBD2 (5 bases). Germline assignment: CDR1 SEHNR and CDR2 FQNEAQ (reference sequence). The V and J ends lost 4 bases and 4 bases respectively, with 15 bases between them. The CDR3 sequence is 15 residues long. This chain's CDR3 is CASSSLLDFADTQYF. Written as DNA, the CDR3 is TGTGCCAGCAGCTCCCTACTAGATTTCGCAGATACGCAGTATTTT.

This chain joins TRBV4-2 and TRBJ2-5; 10 bases align to TRBD2. The J segment lost 1 base and the V segment lost 0 bases, leaving 5 bases of the junction unmatched. The CDR3 covers 17 residues. The V gene's germline CDR1 is LGHNA and CDR2 YNFKEQ. DNA for the CDR3: TGTGCCAGCAGCCAAGATTCCCAGCGGGGGGGCCAAGAGACCCAGTACTTC. Its translation: CASSQDSQRGGQETQYF.

The genes are TRBV7-9 and TRBJ1-1, with D unclear. The CDR3 contains 13 residues. Trimming took off 0 bases at V and 10 bases at J, with 12 bases between the two ends. From germline, CDR1 is SEHNR and CDR2 FQNEAQ (reference sequence). CDR3 sequence: CASSLALGEVAFF. Written as DNA, the CDR3 is TGTGCCAGCAGCTTAGCGCTCGGAGAGGTAGCTTTCTTT.

The genes are TRBV7-9 and TRBJ2-5, with D possibly being TRBD2 (7 bases). Germline CDR1 reads SEHNR; CDR2 reads FQNEAQ (reference sequence). The germline V and J ends were trimmed by 3 bases and 5 bases, with 16 bases remaining between them. The CDR3 covers 15 residues. CDR3 in DNA: TGTGCCAGCAGCTTCGAGGGAGGGGGGGTTGAGACCCAGTACTTC. Protein: CASSFEGGGVETQYF.

The chain is built from TRBV25-1 and TRBJ1-2; 7 bases are a match to TRBD1. Germline values: CDR1 MGHDK, CDR2 SYGVNS. The CDR3 length is 13 residues. After removal of 2 bases from V and 5 bases from J, the junction contained 2 bases not matched to a gene. The CDR3 nucleotides are TGTGCCAGCAGTGAAGGGACAGTTTATGGCTACACCTTC. Translation: CASSEGTVYGYTF.

The V call is TRBV30, the J call TRBJ2-3, with 7 bases that match TRBD1. The CDR3 totals 14 residues. Germline-derived CDR1 and CDR2 are GTSNPN and SVGIG (reference sequence). V lost 1 base to trimming and J lost 0 bases; unmatched junction nucleotides: 1. The CDR3 coding sequence is TGTGCCTGGAGTGAGGGACAGAGCACAGATACGCAGTATTTT. Amino acid sequence: CAWSEGQSTDTQYF.

This clone was seen only once. This chain links TRBV7-2 with TRBJ2-1, with 14 bases matching TRBD2. J was trimmed by 8 bases and V by 5 bases; bases with no gene match: 5. Germline loops: CDR1 SGHTA, CDR2 FQGNSA. CDR3 length: 15 amino acids. CDR3: CASSTTSGRAYEQFF. The DNA of the CDR3 is TGTGCCAGCAGCACGACTAGCGGGAGGGCCTATGAGCAGTTCTTC.

The sample holds one count of this clone. The chain carries TRBV7-3 and TRBJ2-6, with 10 positions matching TRBD1. The germline V gene encodes CDR1 SGHTA and CDR2 FQGTGA. This CDR3 has 19 residues. With 5 bases clipped from V and 1 base from J, the junction kept 11 bases outside the gene matches. The CDR3 region has the DNA TGTGCCAGCAGCCCACGGTTGGGGACAGGGGTTTCTGGGGCCAACGTCCTGACTTTC. Protein product: CASSPRLGTGVSGANVLTF.

V is TRBV6-5 and J is TRBJ2-2; 7 bases align to TRBD2. The germline V gene has CDR1 MNHEY and CDR2 SVGAGI. This CDR3 region has 15 residues. After removal of 8 bases from V and 7 bases from J, the junction contained 13 bases not matched to a gene. The chain's CDR3 is CASLRNSGGDGELFF. The CDR3 nucleotides are TGTGCCAGCCTGAGGAATTCGGGGGGTGACGGGGAGCTGTTTTTT.

This clone was found once. The CDR3 is CASSLKATDTQYF. The CDR3, as DNA: TGTGCCAGCAGTTTAAAAGCAACAGATACGCAGTATTTT. The rearrangement uses TRBV27 and TRBJ2-3, with no clear D. Germline V gene sequence: CDR1 MNHEY, CDR2 SMNVEV (reference sequence). This CDR3 contains 13 residues. The V end was cut by 2 bases, the J end by 3 bases, with 6 bases between.

This clone was observed a handful of times. The V call is TRBV7-3, the J call TRBJ2-7; no clear D gene. CDR1 SGHTA and CDR2 FQGTGA come from the germline V gene. This CDR3 spans 12 amino acids. V lost 5 bases and J 3 bases, leaving 8 bases between the germline ends. CDR3 nucleotide sequence: TGTGCCAGCAGCCCTATAGACTACGAGCAGTACTTC. This encodes CASSPIDYEQYF.

CDR3 sequence: CASTSGSDIQYF. The CDR3 DNA follows: TGTGCCAGCACCAGCGGGAGTGACATTCAGTACTTC. The chain couples TRBV7-8 to TRBJ2-4; 8 bases fit TRBD2. The CDR3 consists of 12 residues. The germline gives CDR1 SGHVS, CDR2 FQNEAQ. V gave up 7 bases and J gave up 8 bases; unmatched junction bases: 4. Looking up the rest from reference TRBV7-8 and TRBJ2-4 gives the full variable domain: GAGVSQSPRYKVAKRGQDVALRCDPISGHVSLFWYQQALGQGPEFLTYFQNEAQLDKSGLPSDRFFAERPEGSVSTLKIQRTQQEDSAVYLCASTSGSDIQYFGAGTRLSVL.

The J gene is TRBJ1-6, the V gene TRBV2; D is ambiguous. Germline CDR1 reads SNHLY; CDR2 reads FYNNEI. The CDR3 is 12 amino acids. V dropped 8 bases and J dropped 7 bases, with 9 bases sitting between them. The CDR3 nucleotides read TGTGCCAGCGTCCGGGTCAATTCACCCCTCCACTTT. Its translation: CASVRVNSPLHF.

The chain carries TRBV10-1 and TRBJ1-4; D not resolved. The CDR3 contains 18 residues. The V gene lost 7 bases and the J gene lost 0 bases, with 21 bases spanning the gap. Germline V gives CDR1 WNHNN, CDR2 SYGVQD (reference sequence). The CDR3 nucleotides are TGCGCCAGCAAAACTGGACGGACTCTTAACGCAACTAATGAAAAACTGTTTTTT. Translated, it gives CASKTGRTLNATNEKLFF.

The genes are TRBV5-1 and TRBJ2-1; 9 positions match TRBD1. CDR1 is SGHRS and CDR2 is YFSETQ in the germline V gene. Trimming took 4 bases from V and 3 from J; bases not matched to a gene: 5. The CDR3 runs 15 residues. The CDR3: CASSVQGANYNEQFF. The DNA for the CDR3 is TGCGCCAGCAGCGTACAGGGGGCTAACTACAATGAGCAGTTCTTC.

V usage is TRBV30 and J usage is TRBJ2-6; D remains unclear. CDR3 length: 12 amino acids. In germline, CDR1 is GTSNPN, CDR2 SVGIG (reference sequence). The V and J ends lost 8 bases and 2 bases respectively, with 7 bases between them. This chain's CDR3 is CAAAAGANVLTF. The CDR3 DNA is TGTGCCGCGGCCGCTGGGGCCAACGTCCTGACTTTC.

The rearrangement uses TRBV6-2 or TRBV6-3 and TRBJ2-2; no definite D call. The germline V and J ends were trimmed by 2 bases and 5 bases, with 9 bases remaining between them. From germline, CDR1 is MNHEY and CDR2 SVGEGT. The CDR3 is made up of 14 amino acids. The CDR3 DNA reads as TGTGCCAGCAGTTACGTCACAGATACCGGGGAGCTGTTTTTT. Amino acid sequence: CASSYVTDTGELFF.

This chain joins TRBV24-1 and TRBJ2-2; TRBD1 is a possible D gene (6 bases). Between the trimmed V and J ends, which lost 5 bases and 4 bases, there was a span of 10 bases. The CDR3 covers 14 residues. CDR1 is KGHDR, CDR2 SFDVKD, per germline. In DNA, the CDR3 is TGTGCCACCAGTGCAGGGGACCTCACCGGGGAGCTGTTTTTT. This gives the protein CATSAGDLTGELFF.